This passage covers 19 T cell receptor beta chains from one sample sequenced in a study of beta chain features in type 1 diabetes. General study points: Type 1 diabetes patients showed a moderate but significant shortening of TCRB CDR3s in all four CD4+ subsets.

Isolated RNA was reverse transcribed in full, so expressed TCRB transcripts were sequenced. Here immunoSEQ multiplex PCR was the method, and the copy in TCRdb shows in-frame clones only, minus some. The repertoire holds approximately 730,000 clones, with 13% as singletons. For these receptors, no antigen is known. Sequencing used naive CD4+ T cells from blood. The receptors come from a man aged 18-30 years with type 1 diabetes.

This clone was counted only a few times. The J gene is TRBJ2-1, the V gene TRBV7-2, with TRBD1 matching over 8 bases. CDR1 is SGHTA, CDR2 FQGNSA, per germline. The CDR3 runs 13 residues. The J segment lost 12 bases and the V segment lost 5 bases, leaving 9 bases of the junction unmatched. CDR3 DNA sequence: TGTGCCAGCAGCCCTAGAGCAGGGGGCGGGCAGTTCTTC. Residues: CASSPRAGGGQFF.

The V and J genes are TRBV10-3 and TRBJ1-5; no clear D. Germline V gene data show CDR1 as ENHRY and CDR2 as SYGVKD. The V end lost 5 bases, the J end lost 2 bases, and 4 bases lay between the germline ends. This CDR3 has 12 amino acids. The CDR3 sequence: CAISIGNQPQHF. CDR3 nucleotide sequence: TGTGCCATCAGTATCGGCAATCAGCCCCAGCATTTT.

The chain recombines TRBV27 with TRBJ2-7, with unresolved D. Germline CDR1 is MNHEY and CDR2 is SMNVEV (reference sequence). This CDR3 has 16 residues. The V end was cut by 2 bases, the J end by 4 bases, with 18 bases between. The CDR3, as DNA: TGTGCCAGCAGTTTAAATGTGGATCTGGGTGTTTACGAGCAGTACTTC. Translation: CASSLNVDLGVYEQYF.

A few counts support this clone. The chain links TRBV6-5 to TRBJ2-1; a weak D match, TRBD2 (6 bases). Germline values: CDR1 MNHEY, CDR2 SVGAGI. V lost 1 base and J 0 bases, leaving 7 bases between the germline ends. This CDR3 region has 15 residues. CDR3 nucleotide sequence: TGTGCCAGCAGTTACTGGAGGGACTCCTACAATGAGCAGTTCTTC. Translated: CASSYWRDSYNEQFF.

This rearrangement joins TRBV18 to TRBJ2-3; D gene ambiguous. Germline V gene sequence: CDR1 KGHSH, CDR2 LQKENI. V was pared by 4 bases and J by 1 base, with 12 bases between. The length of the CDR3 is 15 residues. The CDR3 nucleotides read TGTGCCAGCTCACTAGGCCAGCAGGGCACAGATACGCAGTATTTT. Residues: CASSLGQQGTDTQYF.

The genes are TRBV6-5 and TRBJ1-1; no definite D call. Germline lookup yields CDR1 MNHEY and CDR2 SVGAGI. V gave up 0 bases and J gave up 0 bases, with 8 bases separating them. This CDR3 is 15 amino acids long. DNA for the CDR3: TGTGCCAGCAGTTACTCTGTCGGATTGAACACTGAAGCTTTCTTT. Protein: CASSYSVGLNTEAFF.

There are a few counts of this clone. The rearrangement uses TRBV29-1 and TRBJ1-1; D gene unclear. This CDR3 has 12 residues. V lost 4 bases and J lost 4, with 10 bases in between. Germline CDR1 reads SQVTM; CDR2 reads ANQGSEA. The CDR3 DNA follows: TGCAGCGTTGTAGCCGGGTCCACTGAAGCTTTCTTT. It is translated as CSVVAGSTEAFF.

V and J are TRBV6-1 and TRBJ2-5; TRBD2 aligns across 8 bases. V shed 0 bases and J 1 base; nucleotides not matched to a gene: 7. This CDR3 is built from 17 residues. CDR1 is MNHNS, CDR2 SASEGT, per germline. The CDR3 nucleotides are TGTGCCAGCAGTGAAGCAGGACGGGGGGGTATCCAAGAGACCCAGTACTTC. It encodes CASSEAGRGGIQETQYF.

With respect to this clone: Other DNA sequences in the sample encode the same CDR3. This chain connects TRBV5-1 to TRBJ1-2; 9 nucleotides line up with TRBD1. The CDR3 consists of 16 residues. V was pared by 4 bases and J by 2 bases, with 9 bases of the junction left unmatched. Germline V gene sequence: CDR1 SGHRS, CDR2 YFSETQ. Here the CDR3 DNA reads TGCGCCAGCAGCCTGGGACGGGACAGGGTAAACTATGGCTACACCTTC. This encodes CASSLGRDRVNYGYTF.

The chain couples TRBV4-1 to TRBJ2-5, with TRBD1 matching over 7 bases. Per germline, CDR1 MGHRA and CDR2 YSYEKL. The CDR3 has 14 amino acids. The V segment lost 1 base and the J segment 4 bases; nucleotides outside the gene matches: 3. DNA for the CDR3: TGCGCCAGCAGCCAAGGACAGGGTTTAGAGACCCAGTACTTC. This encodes CASSQGQGLETQYF.

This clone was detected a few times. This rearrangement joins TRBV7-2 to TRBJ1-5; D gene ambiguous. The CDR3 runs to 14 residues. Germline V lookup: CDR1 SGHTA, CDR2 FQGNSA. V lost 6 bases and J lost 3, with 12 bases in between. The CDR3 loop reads CASRTSTDNQPQHF. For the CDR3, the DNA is TGTGCCAGCAGGACCTCTACGGACAATCAGCCCCAGCATTTT.

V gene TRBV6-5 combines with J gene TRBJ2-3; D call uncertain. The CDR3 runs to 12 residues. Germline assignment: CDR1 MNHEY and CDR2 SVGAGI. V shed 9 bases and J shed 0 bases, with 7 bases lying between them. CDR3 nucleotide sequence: TGTGCCAGGGGGAATAGCACAGATACGCAGTATTTT. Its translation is CARGNSTDTQYF.

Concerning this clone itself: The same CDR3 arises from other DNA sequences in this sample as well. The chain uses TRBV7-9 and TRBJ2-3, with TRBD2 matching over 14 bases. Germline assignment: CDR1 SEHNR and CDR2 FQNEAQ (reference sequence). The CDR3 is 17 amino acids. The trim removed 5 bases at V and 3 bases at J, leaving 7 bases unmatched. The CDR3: CASSPGTSGGLTDTQYF. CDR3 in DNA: TGTGCCAGCAGCCCCGGGACTAGCGGGGGCCTTACAGATACGCAGTATTTT.

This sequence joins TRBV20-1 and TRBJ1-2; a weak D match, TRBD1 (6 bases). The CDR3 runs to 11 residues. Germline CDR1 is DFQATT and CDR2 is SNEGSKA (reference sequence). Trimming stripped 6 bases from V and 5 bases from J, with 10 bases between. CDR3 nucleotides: TGCAGTGCCCAGGGGCGGTATGGCTACACCTTC. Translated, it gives CSAQGRYGYTF.

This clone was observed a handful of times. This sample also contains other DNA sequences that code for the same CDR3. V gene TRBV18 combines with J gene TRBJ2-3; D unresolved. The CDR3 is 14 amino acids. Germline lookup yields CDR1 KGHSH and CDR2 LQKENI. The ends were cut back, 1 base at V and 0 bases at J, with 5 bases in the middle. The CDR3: CASSPLPSTDTQYF. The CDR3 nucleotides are TGTGCCAGCTCACCACTCCCCAGCACAGATACGCAGTATTTT. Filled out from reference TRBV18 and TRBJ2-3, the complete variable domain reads NAGVMQNPRHLVRRRGQEARLRCSPMKGHSHVYWYRQLPEEGLKFMVYLQKENIIDESGMPKERFSAEFPKEGPSILRIQQVVRGDSAAYFCASSPLPSTDTQYFGPGTRLTVL.

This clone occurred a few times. CDR3 sequence reads: CASSPGTGKVEKLFF. In DNA, the CDR3 is TGTGCCAGCAGCCCCGGGACAGGGAAGGTTGAAAAACTGTTTTTT. V is TRBV9 and J is TRBJ1-4; 9 bases line up with TRBD1. The germline gives CDR1 SGDLS, CDR2 YYNGEE. With V trimmed by 4 bases and J by 7 bases, 8 bases remained unmatched. The CDR3 length is 15 residues.

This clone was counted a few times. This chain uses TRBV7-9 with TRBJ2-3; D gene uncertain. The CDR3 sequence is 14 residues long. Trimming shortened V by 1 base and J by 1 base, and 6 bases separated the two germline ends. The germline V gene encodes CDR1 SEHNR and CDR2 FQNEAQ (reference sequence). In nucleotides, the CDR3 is TGTGCCAGCAGCTTAGGGGCGGGCACAGATACGCAGTATTTT. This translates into CASSLGAGTDTQYF.

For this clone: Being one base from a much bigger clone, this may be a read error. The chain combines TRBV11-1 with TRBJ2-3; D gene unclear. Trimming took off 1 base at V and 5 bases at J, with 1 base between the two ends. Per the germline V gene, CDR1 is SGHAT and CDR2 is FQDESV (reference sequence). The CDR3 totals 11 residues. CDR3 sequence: CASSLGDTQYF. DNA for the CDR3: TGTGCCAGCAGCTTAGGAGATACGCAGTATTTT.

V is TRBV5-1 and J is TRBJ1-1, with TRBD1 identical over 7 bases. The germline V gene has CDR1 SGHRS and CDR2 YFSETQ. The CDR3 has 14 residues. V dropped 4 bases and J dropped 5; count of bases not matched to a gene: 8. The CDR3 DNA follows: TGCGCCAGCAGCACGGGACAGACTGAGACTGAAGCTTTCTTT. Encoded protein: CASSTGQTETEAFF.